The clone carrying this T cell receptor (beta chain) was observed a single time. As yet, its antigen is unknown. This may stem from a read error, because a much larger clone lies one nucleotide away. The CDR3 length is 15 residues. The trim removed 3 bases at V and 0 bases at J, leaving 4 bases unmatched. The germline CDR1 and CDR2 sequences are SGDLS and YYNGEE. Through a sample-barcoded 5' primer and a J-beta primer mix, a second PCR was run for 7 to 11 cycles. TCRdb ran MiXCR on the 5' RACE reads and lists one entry per CDR3 protein. The data show about 1.5 million distinct CDR3 sequences, about 42% seen once. The record originates from a study of blood T cells in healthy people across ages. Study-wide context: Per every two T cells, about one barcoded beta molecule was captured by template switching.

Whole-study results and caveats: There was no known CMV status for donors, so expanded clonotype changes were possibly confounded.

The chain uses TRBV9 and TRBJ2-3; 7 bases match TRBD2. The TCR was taken from a woman under 30 in good health. The sequencing sample was made of blood. The CDR3 here is CASSGAAGSTDTQYF. The DNA of the CDR3 is TGTGCCAGCAGCGGCGCAGCGGGGAGCACAGATACGCAGTATTTT.